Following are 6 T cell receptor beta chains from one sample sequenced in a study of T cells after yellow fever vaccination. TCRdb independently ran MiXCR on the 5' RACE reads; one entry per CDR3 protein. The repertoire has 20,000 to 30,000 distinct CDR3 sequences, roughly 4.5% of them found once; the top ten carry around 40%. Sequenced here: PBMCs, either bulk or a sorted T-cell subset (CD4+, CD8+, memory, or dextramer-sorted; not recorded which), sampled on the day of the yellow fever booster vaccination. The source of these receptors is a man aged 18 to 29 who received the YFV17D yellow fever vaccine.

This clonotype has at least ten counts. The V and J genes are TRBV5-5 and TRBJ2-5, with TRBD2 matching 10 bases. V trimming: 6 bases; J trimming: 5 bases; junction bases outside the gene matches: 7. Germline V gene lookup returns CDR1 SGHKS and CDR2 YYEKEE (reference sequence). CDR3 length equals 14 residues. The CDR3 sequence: CASTSGGLWETQYF. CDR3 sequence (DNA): TGTGCCAGCACTAGCGGGGGCCTCTGGGAGACCCAGTACTTC.

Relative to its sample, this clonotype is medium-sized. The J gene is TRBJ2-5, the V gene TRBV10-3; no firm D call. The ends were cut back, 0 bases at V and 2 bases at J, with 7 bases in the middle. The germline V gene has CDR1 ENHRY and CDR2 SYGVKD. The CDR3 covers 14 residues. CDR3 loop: CAISESRTQETQYF. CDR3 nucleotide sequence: TGTGCCATCAGTGAGTCGCGGACGCAAGAGACCCAGTACTTC.

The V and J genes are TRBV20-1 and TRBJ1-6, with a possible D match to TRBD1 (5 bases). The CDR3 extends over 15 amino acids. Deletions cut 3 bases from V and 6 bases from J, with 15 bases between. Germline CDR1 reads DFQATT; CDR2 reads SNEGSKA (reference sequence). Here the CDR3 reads CSASWAGRGNSPLHF. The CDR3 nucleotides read TGCAGTGCTAGTTGGGCAGGGCGGGGTAATTCACCCCTCCACTTT.

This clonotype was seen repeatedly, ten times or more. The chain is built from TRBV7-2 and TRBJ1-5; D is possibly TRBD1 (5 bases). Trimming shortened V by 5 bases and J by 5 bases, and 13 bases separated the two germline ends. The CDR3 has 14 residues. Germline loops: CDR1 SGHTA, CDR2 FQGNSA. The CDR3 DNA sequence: TGTGCCAGCAGCAAGAGGGACGGGGATCAGCCCCAGCATTTT. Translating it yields CASSKRDGDQPQHF.

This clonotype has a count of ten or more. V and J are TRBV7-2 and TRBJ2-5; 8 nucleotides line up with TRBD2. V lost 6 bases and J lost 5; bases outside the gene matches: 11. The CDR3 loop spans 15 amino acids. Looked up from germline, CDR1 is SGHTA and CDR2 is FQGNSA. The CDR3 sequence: CASSFTGGPGETQYF. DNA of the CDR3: TGTGCCAGCAGTTTTACGGGGGGGCCGGGGGAGACCCAGTACTTC. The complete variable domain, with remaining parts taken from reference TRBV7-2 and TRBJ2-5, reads GAGVSQSPSNKVTEKGKDVELRCDPISGHTALYWYRQSLGQGLEFLIYFQGNSAPDKSGLPSDRFSAERTGGSVSTLTIQRTQQEDSAVYLCASSFTGGPGETQYFGPGTRLLVL.

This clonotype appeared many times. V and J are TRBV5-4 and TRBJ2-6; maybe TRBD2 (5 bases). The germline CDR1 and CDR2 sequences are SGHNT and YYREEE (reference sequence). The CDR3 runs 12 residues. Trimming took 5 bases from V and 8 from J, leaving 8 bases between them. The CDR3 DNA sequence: TGTGCCAGCAGTACCGGGACCAACGTCCTGACTTTC. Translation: CASSTGTNVLTF.